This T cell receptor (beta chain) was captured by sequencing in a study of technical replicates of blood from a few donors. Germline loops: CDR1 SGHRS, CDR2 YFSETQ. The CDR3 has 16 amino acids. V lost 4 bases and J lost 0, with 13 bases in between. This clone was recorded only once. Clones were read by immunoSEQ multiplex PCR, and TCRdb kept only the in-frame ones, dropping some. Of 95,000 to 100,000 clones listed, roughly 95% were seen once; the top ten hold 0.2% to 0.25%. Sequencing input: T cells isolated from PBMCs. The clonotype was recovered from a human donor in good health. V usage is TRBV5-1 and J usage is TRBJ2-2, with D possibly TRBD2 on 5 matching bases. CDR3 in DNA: TGCGCCAGCAGCCGAGTCGGGGTGGCGAACACCGGGGAGCTGTTTTTT. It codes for CASSRVGVANTGELFF.